Below, one T cell receptor beta chain is given with its context. This sample stems from a study of blood T cell repertoires in COVID-19. Study-level information: Samples of COVID-19 (acute and convalescent) were obtained from the United States, Italy and Spain. PBMCs, B-cell-depleted T cells, or T cells were the source of the cDNA or gDNA that made up the material.

This CDR3 region has 15 residues. Germline lookup yields CDR1 LGHDT and CDR2 YNNKEL (reference sequence). The ends were cut back, 1 base at V and 8 bases at J, with 15 bases in the middle. How the authors handled the data: From reference gene primer amplification, estimates of nucleated cell counts were derived. Clones were sequenced by immunoSEQ multiplex PCR, and TCRdb holds only the in-frame ones, with some missing. V and J calls and clone size are as listed in that table; D and trimming were resolved from the DNA. The repertoire includes some 150,000 clones, 81% of them detected once, and roughly 8.4% sits in the top ten.

The TCR comes from a human donor with acute or convalescent COVID-19. The donor label of this sample is uncertain. Input material: peripheral blood. This rearrangement joins TRBV3-1 (or the pseudogene TRBV3-2) to TRBJ2-1, with D perhaps TRBD2 (7 bases). CDR3 in amino acids: CASSQGGGGVDEQFF. The CDR3, as DNA: TGTGCCAGCAGCCAAGGAGGGGGGGGTGTCGATGAGCAGTTCTTC.